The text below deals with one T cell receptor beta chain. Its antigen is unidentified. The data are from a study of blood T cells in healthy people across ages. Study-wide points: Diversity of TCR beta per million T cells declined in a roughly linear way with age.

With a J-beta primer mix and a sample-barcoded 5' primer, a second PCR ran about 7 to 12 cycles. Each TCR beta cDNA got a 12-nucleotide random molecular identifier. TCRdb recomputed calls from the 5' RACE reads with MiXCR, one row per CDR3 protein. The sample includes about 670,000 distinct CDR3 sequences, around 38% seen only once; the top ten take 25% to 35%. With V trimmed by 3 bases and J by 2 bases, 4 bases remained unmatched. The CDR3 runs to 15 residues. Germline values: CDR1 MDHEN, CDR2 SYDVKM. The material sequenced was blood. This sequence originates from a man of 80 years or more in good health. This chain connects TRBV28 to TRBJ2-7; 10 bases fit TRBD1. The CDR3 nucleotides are TGTGCCAGCAGTTTTAGCGGGACAGGGGCCTACGAGCAGTACTTC. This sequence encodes CASSFSGTGAYEQYF.